These 21 T cell receptor beta chains originate from one sample sequenced in a study of T-cell reconstitution after alpha-beta-depleted transplantation in children. During its preparation, the TCRbeta library received unique molecular identifiers. MiXCR was run by TCRdb on the PCR reads, yielding one entry per CDR3 protein. The top ten hold 2% to 2.5% of the sample, which has 450,000 to 600,000 distinct CDR3 sequences, approximately 32% seen once. The sequences come from PBMCs from the stem cell graft donor, collected from the stem cell graft. Receptors originate from a human donor who donated a stem cell graft to a child with aplastic anemia.

This chain uses TRBV12-3 or TRBV12-4 with TRBJ1-5; 7 bases agree with TRBD1. The CDR3 has 14 amino acids. Trimming at V came to 5 bases and at J to 6 bases, leaving 7 bases not matched to a gene. CDR3 region: CASSDVTGVQPQHF. CDR3 coding DNA: TGTGCCAGCAGTGACGTCACAGGGGTTCAGCCCCAGCATTTT.

A few counts support this clonotype. The chain links TRBV10-3 to TRBJ2-1, with 9 positions matching TRBD1. Looked up from germline, CDR1 is ENHRY and CDR2 is SYGVKD. The CDR3 contains 14 residues. The V segment lost 6 bases and the J segment 5 bases; nucleotides outside the gene matches: 5. The CDR3 nucleotides read TGTGCCATCAGGGTGGGACAGGGAGACAATGAGCAGTTCTTC. This sequence encodes CAIRVGQGDNEQFF.

This sequence joins TRBV9 and TRBJ1-1; D call uncertain. Between the trimmed V and J ends, which lost 0 bases and 0 bases, there was a span of 9 bases. The CDR3 loop spans 15 amino acids. Germline-derived CDR1 and CDR2 are SGDLS and YYNGEE. The CDR3 sequence is CASSVGAYMNTEAFF. The CDR3 DNA follows: TGTGCCAGCAGCGTAGGGGCGTACATGAACACTGAAGCTTTCTTT.

The chain has TRBV9 and TRBJ2-7; D perhaps matches TRBD2 (5 bases). The CDR3 spans 14 residues. With 3 bases removed from V and 0 bases from J, the gap between germline ends came to 10 bases. In germline, CDR1 is SGDLS, CDR2 YYNGEE. In DNA, the CDR3 is TGTGCCAGCAGCGCCCTTGGGAGCTCCTACGAGCAGTACTTC. It yields the protein CASSALGSSYEQYF.

In this sample, this clonotype turned up a few times. CDR3 nucleotide sequence: TGTGCCAGCAGCTTTATTAATAATTCACCCCTCCACTTT. Translating it yields CASSFINNSPLHF. The V and J genes are TRBV7-9 and TRBJ1-6; D not certain. The V and J ends lost 3 bases and 5 bases respectively, with 5 bases between them. The CDR3 loop spans 13 amino acids. Germline CDR1 and CDR2: SEHNR and FQNEAQ (reference sequence).

CDR3 protein: CASSYVGGSYEQYF. The CDR3 DNA reads as TGTGCCAGCAGTTATGTAGGGGGCTCCTACGAGCAGTACTTC. The chain has TRBV14 and TRBJ2-7, with D perhaps TRBD1 (6 bases). Germline CDR1 and CDR2: SGHDN and FVKESK. The CDR3 spans 14 residues. The V and J ends lost 6 bases and 0 bases respectively, with 12 bases between them.

This chain joins TRBV25-1 and TRBJ2-5, with 7 bases aligning to TRBD1. The CDR3 extends over 15 amino acids. Trimming took 1 base from V and 0 from J; bases not matched to a gene: 2. The V gene's germline CDR1 is MGHDK and CDR2 SYGVNS. For the CDR3, the DNA is TGTGCCAGCAGTGAATCCAGGGGGTACCAAGAGACCCAGTACTTC. Translation gives CASSESRGYQETQYF.

The gene calls are TRBV2 and TRBJ1-5, with TRBD1 matching over 8 bases. V shed 6 bases, J shed 6 bases, and the junction held 10 bases outside the gene matches. The germline V gene encodes CDR1 SNHLY and CDR2 FYNNEI. The CDR3 length is 15 residues. CDR3 sequence reads: CASRTDRANSQPQHF. The DNA of the CDR3 is TGTGCCAGCAGGACGGACAGGGCGAATAGTCAGCCCCAGCATTTT.

This clonotype was observed a few times. The chain is built from TRBV10-3 and TRBJ2-3; D is perhaps TRBD2 (5 bases). CDR1 and CDR2 from the germline V gene are ENHRY and SYGVKD. V lost 11 bases and J lost 4, with 19 bases in between. This CDR3 has 14 residues. CDR3 sequence reads: CASWSLAAADTQYF. The CDR3 DNA reads TGTGCCTCTTGGTCGCTAGCCGCGGCAGATACGCAGTATTTT.

The chain has TRBV18 and TRBJ2-3; no reliable D call. Trimming removed 2 bases at V and 2 bases at J, with 17 bases between. The germline CDR1 and CDR2 sequences are KGHSH and LQKENI. This CDR3 is built from 17 residues. The CDR3 DNA reads as TGTGCCAGCTCACCAGAGGTGTGGAGCGAGTACACAGATACGCAGTATTTT. Its translation is CASSPEVWSEYTDTQYF.

For this clonotype: A read error may explain this, as a much larger clone is one base away. The chain is built from TRBV7-2 and TRBJ1-1; 9 nucleotides agree with TRBD1. With 4 bases clipped from V and 4 bases from J, the junction kept 4 bases outside the gene matches. Germline CDR1 is SGHTA and CDR2 is FQGNSA. The CDR3 consists of 14 residues. DNA for the CDR3: TGTGCCAGCAGCTCGACAGGGGGGGTCACTGAAGCTTTCTTT. Its translation is CASSSTGGVTEAFF.

This chain joins TRBV7-2 and TRBJ1-2; D may be TRBD1 (6 bases). Germline assignment: CDR1 SGHTA and CDR2 FQGNSA. CDR3 length equals 14 residues. The V and J ends lost 4 bases and 8 bases respectively, with 17 bases between them. The CDR3 coding sequence is TGTGCCAGCAGCTCCAACCGACAGGTCGTCGGCTACACCTTC. Its protein is CASSSNRQVVGYTF.

This clonotype was seen only a few times. The chain has TRBV5-1 and TRBJ1-1, with D possibly matching TRBD1 (6 bases). Germline assignment: CDR1 SGHRS and CDR2 YFSETQ. V was cut by 0 bases and J by 4 bases, with 7 bases left in between. There are 13 residues in the CDR3. CDR3 nucleotides: TGCGCCAGCAGCTTGGTCAGGGGCACTGAAGCTTTCTTT. It translates to CASSLVRGTEAFF.

The chain carries TRBV11-3 and TRBJ1-5; no definite D call. This CDR3 spans 16 amino acids. The V and J ends lost 4 bases and 0 bases respectively, with 13 bases between them. CDR1 is SGHNT, CDR2 YENEEA, per germline. As DNA, the CDR3 is TGTGCCAGCAGCTATATGGAGCCGTATAGCAATCAGCCCCAGCATTTT. Protein product: CASSYMEPYSNQPQHF.

V gene TRBV15 combines with J gene TRBJ1-1; D ambiguous. Germline assignment: CDR1 LNHNV and CDR2 YYDKDF (reference sequence). This CDR3 spans 14 amino acids. V dropped 0 bases and J dropped 1 base, with 6 bases sitting between them. The DNA for the CDR3 is TGTGCCACCAGCAGAGATCGGGGGAACACTGAAGCTTTCTTT. Encoded protein: CATSRDRGNTEAFF.

The genes are TRBV29-1 and TRBJ2-2, with D perhaps TRBD2 (6 bases). CDR1 is SQVTM, CDR2 ANQGSEA, per germline. V gave up 4 bases and J gave up 2 bases, with 11 bases separating them. This CDR3 is built from 14 residues. CDR3 in DNA: TGCAGCGTTGGACGGGAGTTTAACACCGGGGAGCTGTTTTTT. This sequence encodes CSVGREFNTGELFF.

This clonotype was counted between two and nine times. This sequence joins TRBV12-3 or TRBV12-4 and TRBJ1-1; perhaps TRBD1 as D (6 bases). CDR3 length: 16 residues. The V end was cut by 5 bases, the J end by 1 base, with 17 bases between. Here the CDR3 reads CASSGPGVPTNTEAFF. The CDR3 DNA reads TGTGCCAGCAGTGGGCCAGGGGTCCCGACGAACACTGAAGCTTTCTTT.

This chain uses TRBV5-1 with TRBJ2-5, with TRBD2 identical over 9 bases. There are 16 residues in the CDR3. CDR1 and CDR2 from the germline V gene are SGHRS and YFSETQ. Trimming removed 1 base from V and 4 bases from J; junction bases left unmatched: 8. In DNA, the CDR3 is TGCGCCAGCAGCTTGAGGGGTAGCGGGAGTACAGAGACCCAGTACTTC. This gives the protein CASSLRGSGSTETQYF.

This clonotype was seen only a few times. This chain uses TRBV12-3 or TRBV12-4 with TRBJ2-1; weak D call: TRBD2 (6 bases). The CDR3 is 15 residues long. The V end lost 3 bases, the J end lost 6 bases, and 15 bases lay between the germline ends. CDR3 loop: CASSFISGGFNEQFF. In nucleotides, the CDR3 is TGTGCCAGCAGTTTCATCAGCGGAGGGTTCAATGAGCAGTTCTTC.

V and J are TRBV29-1 and TRBJ1-1; D remains unclear. Per germline, CDR1 SQVTM and CDR2 ANQGSEA. Trimming removed 3 bases at V and 4 bases at J, with 12 bases between. The CDR3 is 13 residues long. CDR3 region: CSVECRGGTEAFF. DNA for the CDR3: TGCAGCGTTGAGTGCCGAGGAGGCACTGAAGCTTTCTTT.

The chain employs TRBV18 and TRBJ1-6, with a possible D match to TRBD1 (6 bases). This CDR3 has 15 amino acids. Germline lookup yields CDR1 KGHSH and CDR2 LQKENI. V was clipped by 3 bases and J by 5 bases, with 11 bases between them. CDR3 sequence reads: CASSPGQSDNSPLHF. DNA of the CDR3: TGTGCCAGCTCACCCGGACAGTCGGATAATTCACCCCTCCACTTT.